This T cell receptor (beta chain) is from a study of blood T cell repertoires in COVID-19 (TCRdb year 2020). For context, the study as a whole: Samples covering the acute and convalescent phases of COVID-19 were provided by collaborators in the United States, Italy and Spain. Where available, HLA class I and class II types were obtained from metadata supplied by the sample provider rather than from assay-based typing. Subjects who had been exposed to COVID-19, were actively infected with it, or had recovered from it provided the deeply sampled blood TCRbeta repertoires that made up the dataset. A de-identified subject ID, COVID-19 status, age in years and sex were almost always included in the sample metadata. The repertoires were released in a freely available public database intended as a resource for research on the immune response to SARS-CoV-2. Samples were obtained from the ongoing ImmuneRACE study (first 160 participants) and from about 1,300 subjects provided by 6 global collaborators. The material from the prospective study consisted of cDNA or gDNA derived from T cells, B-cell-depleted T cells, or PBMCs.

As concerns this clone: This receptor's antigen is unknown. Nothing much larger sits one base from this clone, and base qualities are not available.

The immunoSEQ Assay, a bias-controlled multiplex PCR, was used to amplify TCRbeta CDR3 regions from genomic DNA. The study's own analysis went as follows. The number of nucleated cells in each sample was estimated from the amplification of reference gene primers within the assay. To quantify the absolute abundance of each unique TCRbeta CDR3 rearrangement, sequence reads were collapsed and filtered. Productive Simpson clonality was computed per sample as the square root of Simpson's diversity index over productive rearrangements. What TCRdb holds here is the immuneACCESS table cut down to in-frame rearrangements. Part of the clones is not present; checked against another copy, under half of the missing clones reflect an unresolved V gene, and the others are unexplained. That table supplies the V and J calls and clone size; D and trimming were determined from the DNA. In all, the sample holds tens of thousands of clones, and 79% of those were seen once. The biggest ten clones account for more than 20% of the sample.

Study-wide conclusions, independent of this receptor: The amount of clinical and demographic metadata varied by source and participant and was provided uncurated.

Sequences MNHEY (CDR1) and SMNVEV (CDR2) are obtained from the germline V gene (reference sequence). The junction shows trimming of 8 bases on V and 5 bases on J, plus 15 bases between the germline ends. Counted from cysteine to phenylalanine, this CDR3 has 13 amino acids. Only CDR3 DNA remains: 39 bases, in frame from the first base. Whole blood was collected in K2EDTA tubes by collaborating institutions according to the institutions' own protocols. For TCRbeta analysis, collaborators shipped samples in one of three forms: frozen whole blood, isolated PBMCs, or DNA extracted from either of those sample types.

The chain uses TRBV27 and TRBJ1-1; the D segment cannot be called with confidence. The clonotype was recovered from a man aged 70-80 years with acute or convalescent COVID-19. Sequenced material: peripheral blood. The nucleotide sequence is TGTGCCAGCTCCGTCGGGTCGCTAACTGAAGCTTTCTTT. It encodes CASSVGSLTEAFF.